These 20 T cell receptor beta chains came from one sample sequenced in a study of blood T cell repertoires in COVID-19. Clones were read by immunoSEQ multiplex PCR, and TCRdb kept only the in-frame ones, dropping some. Of around 100,000 clones detected, roughly 80% appear once; the ten largest clones hold approximately 4.5%. Sequenced material: peripheral blood. The receptors stem from a human donor in a cohort sampled during active COVID-19.

This chain links TRBV5-6 with TRBJ1-6; D perhaps matches TRBD1 (5 bases). V was trimmed by 3 bases and J by 5 bases, leaving 21 bases between them. Germline CDR1 SGHDT, CDR2 YYEEEE. The CDR3 consists of 18 residues. CDR3 DNA: TGTGCCAGCAGCTATCTAGGGGTGATACGGTCCCATAATTCACCCCTCCACTTT. It specifies CASSYLGVIRSHNSPLHF.

The chain carries TRBV5-4 and TRBJ1-4; 9 positions match TRBD1. This CDR3 region has 17 residues. J was trimmed by 6 bases and V by 4 bases; bases with no gene match: 13. In germline, CDR1 is SGHNT, CDR2 YYREEE (reference sequence). The CDR3 loop is CASSAGPNRGRDEKLFF. CDR3 in DNA: TGTGCCAGCAGCGCGGGCCCAAACAGGGGGCGCGATGAAAAACTGTTTTTT.

The chain uses TRBV29-1 and TRBJ2-5; 13 bases are a match to TRBD2. V dropped 6 bases and J dropped 5; count of bases not matched to a gene: 12. Germline V gene sequence: CDR1 SQVTM, CDR2 ANQGSEA. The CDR3 spans 16 residues. The CDR3 coding sequence is TGCAGCGTGGCAAAGACTAGCGGGGGGCCGGGGGAGACCCAGTACTTC. Its translation is CSVAKTSGGPGETQYF.

This chain joins TRBV13 and TRBJ1-1; 10 positions agree with TRBD1. Germline V gene sequence: CDR1 PRHDT, CDR2 FYEKMQ (reference sequence). The trim removed 5 bases at V and 1 base at J, leaving 1 base unmatched. CDR3 length: 14 residues. The CDR3 loop is CASSRDRGNTEAFF. The CDR3 nucleotides read TGTGCCAGCAGCCGGGACAGGGGGAACACTGAAGCTTTCTTT.

The V call is TRBV28, the J call TRBJ1-4; tentative D call: TRBD1 (5 bases). Trimming took 6 bases from V and 8 from J, leaving 10 bases between them. This CDR3 contains 12 residues. Germline V gives CDR1 MDHEN, CDR2 SYDVKM. The CDR3, as DNA: TGTGCCAGCAGCCAGGGAGGGGAAAAACTGTTTTTT. Its protein product is CASSQGGEKLFF.

This clone was observed a few times. The rearrangement uses TRBV7-9 and TRBJ1-5, with 8 bases aligning to TRBD1. J lost 2 bases, V lost 5 bases, and 5 bases had no gene match. CDR3 size: 15 residues. From germline, CDR1 is SEHNR and CDR2 FQNEAQ (reference sequence). DNA of the CDR3: TGTGCCAGCAGCAGCGACAGGGGTCGCAATCAGCCCCAGCATTTT. Its translation: CASSSDRGRNQPQHF.

V gene TRBV5-1 combines with J gene TRBJ2-3; TRBD2 matches at 7 bases. V dropped 5 bases and J dropped 1; count of bases not matched to a gene: 7. CDR3 length: 15 residues. The germline V gene has CDR1 SGHRS and CDR2 YFSETQ. The CDR3 here is CASRGQGGGTDTQYF. CDR3 coding DNA: TGCGCCAGCAGGGGCCAGGGAGGGGGCACAGATACGCAGTATTTT.

This chain connects TRBV28 to TRBJ1-3; D is unresolved. Trimming took off 5 bases at V and 1 base at J, with 12 bases between the two ends. The CDR3 contains 15 residues. Germline CDR1 is MDHEN and CDR2 is SYDVKM. The CDR3 loop is CASSPSSSSGNTIYF. In DNA form, the CDR3 reads TGTGCCAGCAGTCCGTCTTCCTCTTCTGGAAACACCATATATTTT.

This clone was seen more than once but under ten times. The rearrangement uses TRBV7-2 and TRBJ2-3; D remains unclear. Germline V CDR1 and CDR2: SGHTA, FQGNSA. The germline V and J ends were trimmed by 4 bases and 8 bases, with 13 bases remaining between them. The CDR3 covers 13 residues. The DNA of the CDR3 is TGTGCCAGCAGCTCGTTAACAGTGGCTACGCAGTATTTT. The encoded protein is CASSSLTVATQYF.

The V call is TRBV7-9, the J call TRBJ1-5, with 8 bases lining up with TRBD1. Germline CDR1 SEHNR, CDR2 FQNEAQ (reference sequence). The V gene end was trimmed by 3 bases and the J gene end by 3 bases; junction bases not matched to a gene: 4. The CDR3 runs to 15 residues. CDR3: CASSFGGQANQPQHF. The CDR3 coding sequence is TGTGCCAGCAGCTTTGGGGGACAGGCCAATCAGCCCCAGCATTTT.

A few counts support this clone. The junction does not match germline at one end; this may be a read error. CDR3 region: CASSLDDREQYYGYTF. CDR3 DNA: TGTGCCAGTAGTCTAGACGACAGGGAACAGTACTATGGCTACACCTTC. The chain combines TRBV19 with TRBJ1-2; TRBD1 agrees at 7 bases. The CDR3 contains 16 residues. CDR1 LNHDA and CDR2 SQIVND come from the germline V gene (reference sequence).

The V call is TRBV19, the J call TRBJ2-2; 9 bases are a match to TRBD1. CDR3 length equals 16 residues. The J segment lost 5 bases and the V segment lost 1 base, leaving 5 bases of the junction unmatched. Germline CDR1 and CDR2: LNHDA and SQIVND (reference sequence). CDR3 nucleotides: TGTGCCAGTAGTATAGGACAGGGGGTTAGGACCGGGGAGCTGTTTTTT. Protein product: CASSIGQGVRTGELFF.

The chain uses TRBV6-5 and TRBJ1-5; D gene unclear. Trimming shortened V by 8 bases and J by 0 bases, and 5 bases separated the two germline ends. CDR1 is MNHEY and CDR2 is SVGAGI in the germline V gene. CDR3 length: 12 amino acids. The DNA for the CDR3 is TGTGCCAGCTCGGGTAGCAATCAGCCCCAGCATTTT. Protein product: CASSGSNQPQHF.

Comments on this clone: This sample includes further DNA sequences coding for the same CDR3. The chain links TRBV11-2 to TRBJ1-2; D is possibly TRBD1 (5 bases). This CDR3 comprises 15 residues. V lost 1 base and J 2 bases, leaving 11 bases between the germline ends. The germline gives CDR1 SGHAT, CDR2 FQNNGV. CDR3: CASSLVRGWNYGYTF. As DNA, the CDR3 is TGTGCCAGCAGCTTAGTAAGGGGTTGGAACTATGGCTACACCTTC.

This clone was seen only once. The chain is built from TRBV5-1 and TRBJ2-7, with a possible D match to TRBD2 (6 bases). The CDR3 spans 14 residues. Per germline, CDR1 SGHRS and CDR2 YFSETQ. The V end lost 0 bases, the J end lost 7 bases, and 14 bases lay between the germline ends. CDR3 sequence: CASSLGTLAGEQYF. CDR3 DNA sequence: TGCGCCAGCAGCTTGGGGACCTTGGCGGGGGAGCAGTACTTC.

This chain links TRBV28 with TRBJ1-4, with 9 bases lining up with TRBD1. In germline, CDR1 is MDHEN, CDR2 SYDVKM. Trimming removed 3 bases from V and 7 bases from J; junction bases left unmatched: 9. This CDR3 has 16 residues. The CDR3 sequence is CASSFHPGTGSEKLFF. CDR3 DNA sequence: TGTGCCAGCAGTTTTCACCCCGGGACAGGGAGTGAAAAACTGTTTTTT.

This clone was observed a few times. The V and J genes are TRBV7-2 and TRBJ1-5, with TRBD1 identical over 9 bases. Germline loops: CDR1 SGHTA, CDR2 FQGNSA. The V gene end was trimmed by 5 bases and the J gene end by 5 bases; junction bases not matched to a gene: 10. This CDR3 is 16 amino acids long. The chain's CDR3 is CASSPSGTGTYQPQHF. The CDR3 nucleotides read TGTGCCAGCAGCCCTTCCGGGACAGGGACGTATCAGCCCCAGCATTTT. Full variable domain (missing parts from reference TRBV7-2 and TRBJ1-5): GAGVSQSPSNKVTEKGKDVELRCDPISGHTALYWYRQSLGQGLEFLIYFQGNSAPDKSGLPSDRFSAERTGGSVSTLTIQRTQQEDSAVYLCASSPSGTGTYQPQHFGDGTRLSIL.

A few counts support this clone. V and J are TRBV6-2 or TRBV6-3 and TRBJ2-1; 10 bases map to TRBD2. Trimming at V came to 2 bases and at J to 8 bases, leaving 12 bases not matched to a gene. This CDR3 has 17 residues. In germline, CDR1 is MNHEY, CDR2 SVGEGT. DNA of the CDR3: TGTGCCAGCAGTTACGGAGGCCATCTAGCGGGGGCCTATGAGCAGTTCTTC. Translated: CASSYGGHLAGAYEQFF.

V gene TRBV5-4 combines with J gene TRBJ2-7; the match to TRBD1 covers 7 bases. CDR1 SGHNT and CDR2 YYREEE come from the germline V gene (reference sequence). The V gene end was trimmed by 0 bases and the J gene end by 0 bases; junction bases not matched to a gene: 9. CDR3 length equals 17 residues. The CDR3 protein is CASSLGARGQYSYEQYF. The CDR3 DNA follows: TGTGCCAGCAGCTTGGGGGCGAGGGGACAGTACTCCTACGAGCAGTACTTC.

V gene TRBV19 combines with J gene TRBJ2-3; 11 nucleotides align to TRBD2. The CDR3 totals 18 residues. Germline V lookup: CDR1 LNHDA, CDR2 SQIVND (reference sequence). Unmatched junction bases numbered 11, after V lost 3 bases and J lost 3 bases. CDR3 DNA: TGTGCCAGTAGTATGCAACCCATAGCGGGGGGGCGTACAGATACGCAGTATTTT. Protein: CASSMQPIAGGRTDTQYF.